The sequence of this T cell receptor beta chain was determined in a study of cytomegalovirus exposure and HLA in healthy donors. Across the whole study: Drawn from HLA-typed donors, some 80 million unique TCRs were held in an early data release.

With regard to this clone: The antigen remains unidentified.

Study observations and caveats: Overall, approximately 150 TCR beta chains were annotated as cytomegalovirus-associated. According to a later analysis, most TCR beta chains associated with CMV appeared HLA-restricted.

PCR primers comprised 60 Vbeta and 13 Jbeta primers. TCRdb's table, derived via immunoSEQ multiplex PCR, lists solely in-frame clones and lacks some. The table lists around 64,000 clones, around 76% of them singletons. Although they were nominally healthy when sampled, donors likely had unrecorded immune exposures. The sample taken for sequencing was PBMCs. The TCR sequence derives from a woman aged 25 to 39 in good health and CMV-seropositive.

The CDR3 loop reads CASSAGTSGRLDNEQFF. The CDR3, as DNA: TGTGCCAGCAGTGCCGGGACTAGCGGGAGGTTAGACAATGAGCAGTTCTTC. This chain links TRBV28 with TRBJ2-1; 15 bases fit TRBD2. After removal of 5 bases from V and 5 bases from J, the junction contained 7 bases not matched to a gene. Germline V gene sequence: CDR1 MDHEN, CDR2 SYDVKM. CDR3 length equals 17 residues.